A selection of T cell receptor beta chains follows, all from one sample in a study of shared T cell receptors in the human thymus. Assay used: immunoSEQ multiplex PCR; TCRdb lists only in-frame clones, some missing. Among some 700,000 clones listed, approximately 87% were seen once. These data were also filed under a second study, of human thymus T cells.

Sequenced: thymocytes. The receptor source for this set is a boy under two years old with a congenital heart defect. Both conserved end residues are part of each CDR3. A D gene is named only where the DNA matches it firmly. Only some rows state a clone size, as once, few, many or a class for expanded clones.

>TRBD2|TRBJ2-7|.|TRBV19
TGTGCCAGTAGTATGGCGGGAGGGCCACGCGAGCAGTACTTC
CASSMAGGPREQYF
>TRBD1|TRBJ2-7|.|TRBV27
TGTGCCAGCAGTAATGGGACAGGGGCCCGGTACTTC
CASSNGTGARYF
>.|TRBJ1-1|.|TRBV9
TGTGCCAGCAGCGAGAACAGGGTGAACACTGAAGCTTTCTTT
CASSENRVNTEAFF
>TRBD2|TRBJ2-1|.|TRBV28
TGTGCCAGCAGTTTGTCCCCCGGGCTAGCGGGAGGAAACAATGAGCAGTTCTTC
CASSLSPGLAGGNNEQFF
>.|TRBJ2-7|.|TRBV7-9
TGTGCCAGCAGCGCGGCCCCCTACGAGCAGTACTTC
CASSAAPYEQYF
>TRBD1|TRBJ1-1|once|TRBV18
TGTGCCAGCTCACCGGACAGGGGCCGCCATACGACTTCCATGAACACTGAAGCTTTCTTT
CASSPDRGRHTTSMNTEAFF
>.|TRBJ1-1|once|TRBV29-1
TGCAGCGTTGAAGCCGCAGACCTCTTGGAGGGTGAAGCTTTCTTT
CSVEAADLLEGEAFF
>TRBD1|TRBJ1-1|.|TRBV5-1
TGCGCCAGCAGCCCCCTACAGGGGACTCTGAACACTGAAGCTTTCTTT
CASSPLQGTLNTEAFF
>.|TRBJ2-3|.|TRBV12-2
TGTGCAAGTCGCTTAGAGGAATCCCGGGACAGGGTCACAGATACGCAGTATTTT
CASRLEESRDRVTDTQYF
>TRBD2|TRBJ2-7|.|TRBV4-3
TGCGCCAGCAGCCAAGACCCCTGGGGGGGAAGTAGTAACGAGCAGTACTTC
CASSQDPWGGSSNEQYF
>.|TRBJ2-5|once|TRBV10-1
TGCGCCAGCAGTTCCCCGGGACAAGAGACCCAGTACTTC
CASSSPGQETQYF
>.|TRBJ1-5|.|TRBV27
TGTGCCAGCCGCCCCCTGCAGGGCAATCAGCCCCAGCATTTT
CASRPLQGNQPQHF
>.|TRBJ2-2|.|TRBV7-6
TGTGCCAGCAGCTTACTGTCAGTCCGGAACACCGGGGAGCTGTTTTTT
CASSLLSVRNTGELFF
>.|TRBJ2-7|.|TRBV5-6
TGTGCCAGCAGCTTGGGACAGACAGCCGAGCAGTACTTC
CASSLGQTAEQYF
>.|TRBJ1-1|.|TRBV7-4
TGTGCCAGCTCTCTACCCCCCCGGGTCTGGAACACTGAAGCTTTCTTT
CASSLPPRVWNTEAFF
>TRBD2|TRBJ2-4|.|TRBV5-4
TGTGCCAGCAGCTCGTTATCCGGGACTAGCGGGATAAACATTCAGTACTTC
CASSSLSGTSGINIQYF
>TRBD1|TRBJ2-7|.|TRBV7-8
TGTGCCAGCAGCTTGCAGAAGGGAGCAGGGGGCGCATCCTACGAGCAGTACTTC
CASSLQKGAGGASYEQYF
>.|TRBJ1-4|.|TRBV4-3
TGCGCCAGCAGCCAAGATTTAGCGACAGGTACCGCAACTAATGAAAAACTGTTTTTT
CASSQDLATGTATNEKLFF
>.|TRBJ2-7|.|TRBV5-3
.
CARSFRTSGKSYEQYFGYEQYF
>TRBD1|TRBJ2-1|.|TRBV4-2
TGTGCCAGCAGCCGCAGGACAGGGGGCGAAAATGAGCAGTTCTTC
CASSRRTGGENEQFF
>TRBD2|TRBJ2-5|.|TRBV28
TGTGCCAGCAGCCATGGACTAGCGGGAGGCACCCCTTACCAAGAGACCCAGTACTTC
CASSHGLAGGTPYQETQYF
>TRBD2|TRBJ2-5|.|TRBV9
TGTGCCAGCAGCGTATTAAGAACTAGCGGGAGGGCCAGGGAGACCCAGTACTTC
CASSVLRTSGRARETQYF
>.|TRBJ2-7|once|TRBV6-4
TGTGCCAGCAGTTCAACAGGGAGCTCCTACGAGCAGTACTTC
CASSSTGSSYEQYF
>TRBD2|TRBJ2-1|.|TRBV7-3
TGTGCCAGCAGCTTCTTAGGCTCCAGAGCGGGAGGCGGCTCCTACAATGAGCAGTTCTTC
CASSFLGSRAGGGSYNEQFF
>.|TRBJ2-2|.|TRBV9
TGTGCCAGCAGCGTAGAACCCCACAGGGTGAACACCGGGGAGCTGTTTTTT
CASSVEPHRVNTGELFF
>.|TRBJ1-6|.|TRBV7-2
TGTGCCAGCAGCTCCAGACACAGGAATTTCAATTCACCCCTCCACTTT
CASSSRHRNFNSPLHF
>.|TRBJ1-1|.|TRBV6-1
TGTGCCAGCAGAGGGGACTGGTCCATGAACACTGAAGCTTTCTTT
CASRGDWSMNTEAFF
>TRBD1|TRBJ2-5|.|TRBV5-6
TGTGCCAGCAGCCCCGGGACAGGGGTGGAGACCCAGTACTTC
CASSPGTGVETQYF
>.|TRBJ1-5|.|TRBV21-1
TGTGCCAGCAGCCTTGGGGGGATGGGCAATCAGCCCCAGCATTTT
CASSLGGMGNQPQHF
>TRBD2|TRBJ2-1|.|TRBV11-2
TGTGCCAGCAGCTTAATTGGGACTAGCGTTTACAATGAGCAGTTCTTC
CASSLIGTSVYNEQFF
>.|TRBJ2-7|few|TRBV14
TGTGCCAGCAGCCAAGGCAGGGTGTACGAGCAGTACTTC
CASSQGRVYEQYF